One sample yielded the 24 T cell receptor beta chains listed below, sequenced in a study of blood T cell repertoires in COVID-19. The assay was immunoSEQ multiplex PCR, and TCRdb's table has in-frame clones only and misses some. The table shows over 200,000 clones, with around nine tenths occurring only once. The source material was PBMCs or T cells enriched from blood (not recorded which). Source of these receptors: a woman aged 25 to 39 who had been exposed to COVID-19.

The sample holds one count of this clone. The chain employs TRBV6-5 and TRBJ2-3; 9 nucleotides line up with TRBD2. V gave up 7 bases and J gave up 1 base; unmatched junction bases: 6. This CDR3 spans 15 amino acids. CDR1 and CDR2 (germline): MNHEY, SVGAGI. The CDR3 region is CASKPASGGTDTQYF. CDR3 nucleotide sequence: TGTGCCAGCAAACCCGCTAGCGGGGGCACAGATACGCAGTATTTT.

The chain joins TRBV19 to TRBJ1-2, with D tentatively TRBD1 (5 bases). CDR1 LNHDA and CDR2 SQIVND come from the germline V gene (reference sequence). Trimming cost V 3 bases and J 11 bases, with 22 bases left between them. This CDR3 is 15 amino acids long. This CDR3 is CASSISLGRAPGYTF. The CDR3 coding sequence is TGTGCCAGTAGTATTTCTTTGGGCAGGGCCCCGGGTTACACCTTC.

The chain employs TRBV7-9 and TRBJ1-6; D is unclear. From germline, CDR1 is SEHNR and CDR2 FQNEAQ (reference sequence). The germline V and J ends were trimmed by 1 base and 5 bases, with 9 bases remaining between them. This CDR3 contains 15 residues. Here the CDR3 reads CASSLGAEHNSPLHF. The CDR3 region has the DNA TGTGCCAGCAGCTTAGGGGCAGAGCATAATTCACCCCTCCACTTT.

J is TRBJ2-7 and V is TRBV5-5, with D perhaps matching TRBD2 (6 bases). This CDR3 has 15 amino acids. Deletions cut 0 bases from V and 4 bases from J, with 14 bases between. Germline V gives CDR1 SGHKS, CDR2 YYEKEE (reference sequence). CDR3 sequence reads: CASSLVSGVGYEQYF. In DNA form, the CDR3 reads TGTGCCAGCAGCTTGGTGTCGGGGGTTGGATACGAGCAGTACTTC.

This chain uses TRBV20-1 with TRBJ2-7; D unclear. The germline V and J ends were trimmed by 5 bases and 6 bases, with 11 bases remaining between them. The CDR3 sequence is 11 residues long. Germline CDR1 DFQATT, CDR2 SNEGSKA (reference sequence). The CDR3 loop reads CSAGPRAEQYF. Here the CDR3 DNA reads TGCAGTGCTGGCCCTAGAGCCGAGCAGTACTTC.

The chain is built from TRBV5-8 and TRBJ2-7, with no clear D. The ends were cut back, 2 bases at V and 3 bases at J, with 9 bases in the middle. Germline assignment: CDR1 SGHTS and CDR2 YDEGEE. The CDR3 is made up of 13 amino acids. CDR3 bases: TGTGCCAGCAGCTTAAGGAGCAGCTACGAGCAGTACTTC. It is translated as CASSLRSSYEQYF.

As to this clone: This same CDR3 is encoded by further DNA sequences in the sample. The gene calls are TRBV19 and TRBJ1-2, with D possibly matching TRBD1 (5 bases). Trimming stripped 3 bases from V and 3 bases from J, with 11 bases between. The CDR3 loop spans 14 amino acids. CDR1 LNHDA and CDR2 SQIVND come from the germline V gene (reference sequence). The CDR3 protein is CASSIRGGDYGYTF. In DNA form, the CDR3 reads TGTGCCAGTAGTATCCGCGGGGGTGACTATGGCTACACCTTC.

The rearrangement joins TRBV29-1 to TRBJ2-1, with 9 bases matching TRBD2. The junction had 12 bases not matched to a gene; V was cut back by 2 bases and J by 10 bases. Germline lookup yields CDR1 SQVTM and CDR2 ANQGSEA. This CDR3 region has 15 residues. CDR3 loop: CSVERSSGVRGEQFF. In DNA form, the CDR3 reads TGCAGCGTTGAAAGGTCTAGCGGGGTCCGCGGGGAGCAGTTCTTC.

This clone was counted a few times. This rearrangement joins TRBV3-1 (or the pseudogene TRBV3-2) to TRBJ1-3; a weak D match, TRBD1 (6 bases). This CDR3 region has 13 residues. V lost 3 bases to trimming and J lost 3 bases, with 6 bases between them. Germline values: CDR1 LGHDT, CDR2 YNNKEL (reference sequence). CDR3 coding DNA: TGTGCCAGCAGCCACAGGGGTGGAAACACCATATATTTT. This sequence encodes CASSHRGGNTIYF.

V usage is TRBV6-5 and J usage is TRBJ1-2; no firm D call. The germline V gene encodes CDR1 MNHEY and CDR2 SVGAGI. Trimming stripped 7 bases from V and 4 bases from J, with 16 bases between. The CDR3 is 14 residues long. CDR3 DNA: TGTGCCAGCAACCAGAATGGCGGGTTCTATGGCTACACCTTC. This sequence encodes CASNQNGGFYGYTF.

The rearrangement joins TRBV27 to TRBJ1-5; 7 bases align to TRBD1. This CDR3 contains 14 residues. With V trimmed by 4 bases and J by 4 bases, 4 bases remained unmatched. CDR1 and CDR2 (germline): MNHEY, SMNVEV (reference sequence). DNA of the CDR3: TGTGCCAGCAGTTCGACAGGGAGAAATCAGCCCCAGCATTTT. Translated: CASSSTGRNQPQHF.

The chain uses TRBV30 and TRBJ2-3; 8 bases match TRBD1. The CDR3 has 16 amino acids. J was trimmed by 3 bases and V by 0 bases; bases with no gene match: 8. Germline CDR1 is GTSNPN and CDR2 is SVGIG (reference sequence). The DNA of the CDR3 is TGTGCCTGGAGTGTAAGGCGGCAGGGGGCTACAGATACGCAGTATTTT. Protein sequence: CAWSVRRQGATDTQYF.

This clone has only one observation. This CDR3 is CAKGDSGNTIYF. CDR3 bases: TGTGCCAAAGGGGACTCTGGAAACACCATATATTTT. The rearrangement uses TRBV7-9 and TRBJ1-3; D possibly corresponds to TRBD1 (5 bases). The CDR3 consists of 12 residues. Germline values: CDR1 SEHNR, CDR2 FQNEAQ (reference sequence). The V end was cut by 10 bases, the J end by 0 bases, with 7 bases between.

The rearrangement uses TRBV6-6 and TRBJ1-3, with 9 bases matching TRBD1. The germline gives CDR1 MNHNY, CDR2 SVGAGI (reference sequence). With 6 bases clipped from V and 0 bases from J, the junction kept 0 bases outside the gene matches. The CDR3 is 14 residues long. The CDR3 is CASRDRGSGNTIYF. CDR3 nucleotide sequence: TGTGCCAGCAGGGACAGGGGCTCTGGAAACACCATATATTTT.

This chain's CDR3 is CASSPPSGGGGEQYF. In nucleotides, the CDR3 is TGTGCCAGCAGTCCCCCCTCCGGGGGAGGAGGCGAGCAGTACTTC. The chain combines TRBV6-4 with TRBJ2-7, with TRBD2 as a possible D gene (6 bases). Between the trimmed V and J ends, which lost 5 bases and 6 bases, there was a span of 20 bases. CDR1 is MRHNA and CDR2 is SNTAGT in the germline V gene. This CDR3 spans 15 amino acids.

The CDR3 nucleotides read TGTGCCAGAAGCTTAAGCAGGGTTAGCAATCAGCCCCAGCATTTT. Translating it yields CARSLSRVSNQPQHF. The chain joins TRBV5-3 to TRBJ1-5; TRBD1 might be the D (5 bases). TRBV5-3 is sorted into the ORF group, with uncertain function. V was cut by 2 bases and J by 0 bases, with 9 bases left in between. CDR3 length: 15 residues.

J is TRBJ2-5 and V is TRBV12-5; tentative D call: TRBD1 (5 bases). Germline CDR1 LGHNT, CDR2 FRNRAP. The V end was cut by 0 bases, the J end by 2 bases, with 19 bases between. CDR3 length equals 18 residues. DNA for the CDR3: TGTGCTAGTGGTTTGGTAATGGAGACAAGGGGAATTCAAGAGACCCAGTACTTC. It yields the protein CASGLVMETRGIQETQYF.

Turning to this clone: Additional DNA sequences in this sample encode the identical CDR3. The chain couples TRBV18 to TRBJ2-2; D is unresolved. Trimming removed 0 bases at V and 2 bases at J, with 4 bases between. CDR1 and CDR2 from the germline V gene are KGHSH and LQKENI. CDR3 size: 14 residues. DNA of the CDR3: TGTGCCAGCTCACCACCGAGTAACACCGGGGAGCTGTTTTTT. Its protein product is CASSPPSNTGELFF. Drawing the rest from reference TRBV18 and TRBJ2-2, the complete variable domain is NAGVMQNPRHLVRRRGQEARLRCSPMKGHSHVYWYRQLPEEGLKFMVYLQKENIIDESGMPKERFSAEFPKEGPSILRIQQVVRGDSAAYFCASSPPSNTGELFFGEGSRLTVL.

This chain joins TRBV11-2 and TRBJ1-4; TRBD1 might be the D (5 bases). Trimming took off 6 bases at V and 4 bases at J, with 12 bases between the two ends. CDR1 and CDR2 (germline): SGHAT, FQNNGV. The CDR3 consists of 14 residues. The CDR3 region has the DNA TGTGCCAGCAGGGCAGGGTTTGGTAATGAAAAACTGTTTTTT. Translation: CASRAGFGNEKLFF.

The J gene is TRBJ1-5, the V gene TRBV19; D unclear. This CDR3 contains 17 residues. V lost 3 bases and J 0 bases, leaving 15 bases between the germline ends. CDR1 LNHDA and CDR2 SQIVND come from the germline V gene (reference sequence). CDR3 in DNA: TGTGCCAGTAGTATGTCTTTGGCGGATTATAGCAATCAGCCCCAGCATTTT. Its protein is CASSMSLADYSNQPQHF.

Of note for this clone: This same CDR3 is encoded by further DNA sequences in the sample. The rearrangement uses TRBV18 and TRBJ1-4; TRBD1 matches 8 bases. The CDR3 is 15 amino acids. Germline lookup yields CDR1 KGHSH and CDR2 LQKENI. With V trimmed by 3 bases and J by 5 bases, 5 bases remained unmatched. CDR3 in amino acids: CASSPRTGTNEKLFF. CDR3 nucleotide sequence: TGTGCCAGCTCACCGCGGACAGGGACGAATGAAAAACTGTTTTTT.

The genes are TRBV28 and TRBJ1-4; tentative D call: TRBD1 (6 bases). Germline V gene data show CDR1 as MDHEN and CDR2 as SYDVKM. The V end was cut by 4 bases, the J end by 0 bases, with 9 bases between. The CDR3 has 15 residues. This chain's CDR3 is CASSSYRATNEKLFF. CDR3 nucleotide sequence: TGTGCCAGCAGTTCCTACAGGGCAACTAATGAAAAACTGTTTTTT. The entire variable domain, with the rest obtained from reference TRBV28 and TRBJ1-4, is as follows: DVKVTQSSRYLVKRTGEKVFLECVQDMDHENMFWYRQDPGLGLRLIYFSYDVKMKEKGDIPEGYSVSREKKERFSLILESASTNQTSMYLCASSSYRATNEKLFFGSGTQLSVL.

The chain recombines TRBV3-1 (or the pseudogene TRBV3-2) with TRBJ2-7; 11 bases align to TRBD2. V lost 4 bases, J lost 2 bases, and 4 bases stayed unmatched. CDR3 length: 15 residues. CDR1 is LGHDT and CDR2 is YNNKEL in the germline V gene (reference sequence). CDR3 bases: TGTGCCAGCAGCCGGTTAGCGGGGGGGCCCTACGAGCAGTACTTC. Translated, it gives CASSRLAGGPYEQYF.

V usage is TRBV11-3 and J usage is TRBJ1-1, with 12 bases that match TRBD1. This CDR3 is built from 14 residues. J was trimmed by 10 bases and V by 5 bases; bases with no gene match: 8. Germline CDR1 reads SGHNT; CDR2 reads YENEEA. Here the CDR3 reads CASSPPGQGAGAFF. Written as DNA, the CDR3 is TGTGCCAGCAGCCCGCCGGGACAGGGGGCAGGAGCTTTCTTT. Based on the CDR3 plus reference TRBV11-3 and TRBJ1-1, the full variable domain is EAGVVQSPRYKIIEKKQPVAFWCNPISGHNTLYWYLQNLGQGPELLIRYENEEAVDDSQLPKDRFSAERLKGVDSTLKIQPAELGDSAVYLCASSPPGQGAGAFFGQGTRLTVV.